This T cell receptor (beta chain) is drawn from a study of T cell repertoires in cytomegalovirus infection. Across the study: HLA-B-restricted CMV epitopes that are well studied, plus recently identified HLA-C-restricted ones, were used by the study.

TCRdb independently ran MiXCR on the reads; one entry per CDR3 protein. The table has about 220,000 distinct CDR3 sequences, 35% to 45% seen once. In germline, CDR1 is WSHSY, CDR2 SAAADI. With V trimmed by 1 base and J by 9 bases, 15 bases remained unmatched. This CDR3 has 16 residues. As regards this clonotype: Antigen: not known.

The source was CD8+ T cells from cultured PBMCs, collected from culture after CMV antigen stimulation. This receptor was obtained from a human donor in good health (CMV status not recorded). Some clones in this sample may be carry-over from other donors' samples. This chain links TRBV10-2 with TRBJ2-7; 7 positions agree with TRBD1. In DNA form, the CDR3 reads TGCGCCAGCAGTGAGTTAAGGGACAGCACTAAACGGGCGCAGTACTTC. Residues: CASSELRDSTKRAQYF.